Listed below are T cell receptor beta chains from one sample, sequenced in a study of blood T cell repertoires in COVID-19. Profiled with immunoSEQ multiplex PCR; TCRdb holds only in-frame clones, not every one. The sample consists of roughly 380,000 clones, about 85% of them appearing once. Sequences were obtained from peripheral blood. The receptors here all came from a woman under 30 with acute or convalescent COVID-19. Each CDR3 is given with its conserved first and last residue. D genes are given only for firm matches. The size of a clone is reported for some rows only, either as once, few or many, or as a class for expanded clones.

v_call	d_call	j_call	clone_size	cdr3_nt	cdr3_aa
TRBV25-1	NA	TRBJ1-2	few	TGTGCCAGCGCCTCTTTAGGGGATAACTATGGCTACACCTTC	CASASLGDNYGYTF
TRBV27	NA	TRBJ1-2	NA	TGTGCCAGCAGTTTCGGAAACAGGGATGGCTACACCTTC	CASSFGNRDGYTF
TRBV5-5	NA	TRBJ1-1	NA	TGTGCCAGCTCACGGGGGGCAGGGATGGCTGAAGCTTTCTTT	CASSRGAGMAEAFF
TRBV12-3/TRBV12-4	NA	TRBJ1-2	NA	TGTGCCAGCAACTTACAGGGCATACTCACCTACACCTTC	CASNLQGILTYTF
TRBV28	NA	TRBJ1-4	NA	TGTGCCAGCAGGATCCATGTGCGGGGAAATGAAAAACTGTTTTTT	CASRIHVRGNEKLFF
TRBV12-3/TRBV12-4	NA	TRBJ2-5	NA	TGTGCCAGCTCGGGGATTCAAGAGACCCAGTACTTC	CASSGIQETQYF
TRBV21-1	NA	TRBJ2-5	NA	TGTGCCAGCAGCAAAGGAGGGGGCGCTGAGACCCAGTACTTC	CASSKGGGAETQYF
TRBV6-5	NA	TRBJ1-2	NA	TGTGCCAGCAGTTACATGGCACAGGTACCGTATGGCTACACCTTC	CASSYMAQVPYGYTF
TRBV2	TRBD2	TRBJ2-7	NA	TGTGCCAGCCGCGCGCAGGGCGGGGGAGACGAGCAGTACTTC	CASRAQGGGDEQYF
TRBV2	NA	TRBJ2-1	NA	TGTGCCAGCAGTGTCGAGGGAGTCCCCTACAATGAGCAGTTCTTC	CASSVEGVPYNEQFF
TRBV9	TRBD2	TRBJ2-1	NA	TGTGCCAGCAGCGTTACTAGCGGGAATCTTAATGAGCAGTTCTTC	CASSVTSGNLNEQFF
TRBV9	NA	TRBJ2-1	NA	TGTGCCAGCAGCCCCCCGTTAGGGGGCTCCTACAATGAGCAGTTCTTC	CASSPPLGGSYNEQFF
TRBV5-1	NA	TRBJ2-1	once	TGCGCCAGCAGCTCCGCCTTCGGCAGGAATGAGCAGTTCTTC	CASSSAFGRNEQFF
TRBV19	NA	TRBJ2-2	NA	TGTGCCAGTAGTATAGGAGGTGGCACCGGGGAGCTGTTTTTT	CASSIGGGTGELFF
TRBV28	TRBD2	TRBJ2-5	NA	TGTGCCAGCACACTCGCTCTGCTAGCGGGAATAGAGACCCAGTACTTC	CASTLALLAGIETQYF
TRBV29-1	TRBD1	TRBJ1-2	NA	TGCAGCGTTAGGGGGACAGAAACTAACTATGGCTACACCTTC	CSVRGTETNYGYTF
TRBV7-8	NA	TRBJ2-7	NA	TGTGCCAGCAGCATAACGGCAGGGGCCCTCACCTACGAGCAGTACTTC	CASSITAGALTYEQYF
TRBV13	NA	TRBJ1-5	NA	TGTGCCAGCAGCTCAGCGGATCAGCCCCAGCATTTT	CASSSADQPQHF
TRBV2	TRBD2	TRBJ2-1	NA	TGTGCCAGCAGTGATATATTCGGGGAGGGCAACAATGAGCAGTTCTTC	CASSDIFGEGNNEQFF
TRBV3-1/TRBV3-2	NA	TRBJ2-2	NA	TGTGCCAGCAGCCCCAGGGTAATTTTAGCCGGGGAGCTGTTTTTT	CASSPRVILAGELFF
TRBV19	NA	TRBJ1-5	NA	TGTGCCAGTAGTATAAGTTTAGGAGGGGATCGACCCCAGCATTTT	CASSISLGGDRPQHF
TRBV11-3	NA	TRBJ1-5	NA	TGTGCCAGCAGCTTAGGGGAGGGGAATCAGCCCCAGCATTTT	CASSLGEGNQPQHF
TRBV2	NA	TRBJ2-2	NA	TGTGCCAGCAGTGAAGAAGGGGCCGGGGAGCTGTTTTTT	CASSEEGAGELFF
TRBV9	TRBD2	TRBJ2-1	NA	TGTGCCAGCAGCTCAAGACTAGCGGGGCAGCCGAGCTCCTACAATGAGCAGTTCTTC	CASSSRLAGQPSSYNEQFF
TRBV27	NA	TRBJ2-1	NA	TGTGCCAGCAGCACCCCGAGGCCGGAATACAATGAGCAGTTCTTC	CASSTPRPEYNEQFF
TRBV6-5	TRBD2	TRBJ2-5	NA	TGTGCCAGCAGCGGGACTAGCGATACAACAGAGACCCAGTACTTC	CASSGTSDTTETQYF
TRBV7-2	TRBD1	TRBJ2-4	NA	TGTGCCAGCAGCGACAGGGACAGGAAAAACATTCAGTACTTC	CASSDRDRKNIQYF
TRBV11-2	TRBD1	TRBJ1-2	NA	TGTGCCAGCAGCTTAGGAAGGCAGGGGGGTGCCTATGGCTACACCTTC	CASSLGRQGGAYGYTF
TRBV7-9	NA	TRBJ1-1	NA	TGTGCCAGCAGCTTAGGGGCGAAGCCGGAAGCTTTCTTT	CASSLGAKPEAFF
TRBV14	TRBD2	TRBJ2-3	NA	TGTGCCAGCGGTAGTGGCGGGAGTGGCACAGATACGCAGTATTTT	CASGSGGSGTDTQYF
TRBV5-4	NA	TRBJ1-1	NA	TGTGCCAGCAATCATGGTGGGGCCAAGAGGGAAGCTTTCTTT	CASNHGGAKREAFF
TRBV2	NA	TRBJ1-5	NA	TGTGCCAGCAGTGAATGGGTCGTCCAGGGCAATCAGCCCCAGCATTTT	CASSEWVVQGNQPQHF
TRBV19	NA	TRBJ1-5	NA	TGTGCCAGTAATTCGCGGCCCCAGCATTTT	CASNSRPQHF
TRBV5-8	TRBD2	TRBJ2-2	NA	TGTGCCAGCACCTCCCCTTTCGCTAGCGGGAGCGGGGAGCTGTTTTTT	CASTSPFASGSGELFF